A single sample gave rise to the 6 T cell receptor beta chains below, sequenced in a study of hypomethylating agent response in myelodysplastic syndrome (dated by TCRdb to the early 2020s). Library construction relied on the immunoSEQ multiplex PCR assay. TCRdb limited this immuneACCESS table to in-frame rearrangements with V and J called. A share of clones is missing; checked studies link under half to unresolved V genes, and the rest is unexplained. Here the sample has several thousand clones; approximately 86% occur a single time. Together, the top ten hold about 15% of the sample. This material consisted of bone marrow, taken before or after starting hypomethylating agent treatment for myelodysplastic syndrome (not recorded which). The source of these receptors is a human donor with myelodysplastic syndrome.

The V call is TRBV5-6, the J call TRBJ2-5; no definite D call. Germline lookup yields CDR1 SGHDT and CDR2 YYEEEE. V lost 4 bases to trimming and J lost 2 bases, with 15 bases between them. This CDR3 is built from 15 residues. The CDR3 region is CASSPPNPLQETQYF. CDR3 in DNA: TGTGCCAGCAGCCCTCCCAACCCCCTACAAGAGACCCAGTACTTC.

The gene calls are TRBV27 and TRBJ2-1; TRBD1 matches 9 bases. V was pared by 2 bases and J by 7 bases, with 3 bases of the junction left unmatched. The CDR3 loop spans 14 amino acids. CDR1 and CDR2 (germline): MNHEY, SMNVEV (reference sequence). CDR3 sequence (DNA): TGTGCCAGCAGTTTAGTGACAGGGGGAAATGAGCAGTTCTTC. It specifies CASSLVTGGNEQFF.

The chain has TRBV10-1 and TRBJ2-2; possibly TRBD1 or TRBD2 for D (5 bases each). The CDR3 contains 15 residues. The V end lost 4 bases, the J end lost 0 bases, and 9 bases lay between the germline ends. Germline lookup yields CDR1 WNHNN and CDR2 SYGVQD (reference sequence). In nucleotides, the CDR3 is TGCGCCAGCAGTGCTGGGGGTGCGAACACCGGGGAGCTGTTTTTT. Translation gives CASSAGGANTGELFF.

The chain has TRBV19 and TRBJ2-7, with D perhaps assigned TRBD1 or TRBD2 (6 bases each). V was pared by 3 bases and J by 3 bases, with 15 bases between. The CDR3 contains 15 residues. Germline assignment: CDR1 LNHDA and CDR2 SQIVND (reference sequence). The CDR3 spells CASSILGGHIYEQYF. The CDR3 region has the DNA TGTGCCAGTAGTATTCTGGGGGGACATATCTACGAGCAGTACTTC.

This chain links TRBV11-2 with TRBJ2-1; 14 bases match TRBD2. This CDR3 contains 17 residues. From germline, CDR1 is SGHAT and CDR2 FQNNGV. Trimming at V came to 5 bases and at J to 7 bases, leaving 10 bases not matched to a gene. The CDR3 is CASSNRTSGGQSNEQFF. The DNA for the CDR3 is TGTGCCAGCAGCAACAGGACTAGCGGGGGGCAATCAAATGAGCAGTTCTTC.

The CDR3 region is CASSLDGGGYSSEAFF. CDR3 coding DNA: TGCGCCAGCAGCTTGGACGGGGGAGGATATTCTTCTGAAGCTTTCTTT. The chain links TRBV5-1 to TRBJ1-1; the D gene is possibly TRBD1 (5 bases). The ends were cut back, 0 bases at V and 6 bases at J, with 18 bases in the middle. This CDR3 is built from 16 residues. Germline CDR1 and CDR2: SGHRS and YFSETQ.